This is a list of T cell receptor beta chains from one sample in a study of circulating CD8 cells and anti-PD-1 response in melanoma. One entry per CDR3 protein results from TCRdb running MiXCR on the reads. This table holds approximately 290 distinct CDR3 sequences, approximately 6.9% found once. The material was CD8+ T cells from PBMCs, obtained at baseline or after one month of anti-PD-1 therapy (not recorded which). Receptor source: a human donor with melanoma. CDR3s include the opening cysteine and the closing phenylalanine or tryptophan. Each record gives: V gene, J gene, D gene, clone size, CDR3 DNA, CDR3 protein. The D gene is left open where the match is weak. Clone sizes are shown as once, few, many or a size class.

TRBV10-2	TRBJ2-7	NA	few	TGCGCCAGCAGTGAGACCAGTACAATTTCCTACGAGCAGTACTTC	CASSETSTISYEQYF
TRBV4-2	TRBJ2-1	NA	large	TGTGCCAGCAGCCAAGAGGCGTATTACAATGAGCAGTTCTTC	CASSQEAYYNEQFF